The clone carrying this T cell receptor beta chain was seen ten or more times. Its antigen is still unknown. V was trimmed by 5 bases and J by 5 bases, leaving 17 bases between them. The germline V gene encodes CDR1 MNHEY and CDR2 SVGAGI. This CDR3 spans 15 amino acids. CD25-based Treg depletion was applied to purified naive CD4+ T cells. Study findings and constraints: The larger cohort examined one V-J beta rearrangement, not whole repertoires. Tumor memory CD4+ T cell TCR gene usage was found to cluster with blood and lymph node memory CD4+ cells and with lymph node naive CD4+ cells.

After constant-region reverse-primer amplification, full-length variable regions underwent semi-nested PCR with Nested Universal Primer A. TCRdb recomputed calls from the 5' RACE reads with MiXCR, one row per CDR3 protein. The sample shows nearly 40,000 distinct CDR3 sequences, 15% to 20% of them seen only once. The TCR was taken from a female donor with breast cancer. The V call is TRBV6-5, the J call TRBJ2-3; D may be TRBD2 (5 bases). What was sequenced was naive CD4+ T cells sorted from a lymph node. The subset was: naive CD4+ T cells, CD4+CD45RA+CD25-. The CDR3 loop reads CASSRSGLRGDTQYF. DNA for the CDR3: TGTGCCAGCAGTCGCAGCGGTCTTCGGGGAGATACGCAGTATTTT.